This TCR beta chain derives from a study of OX40 agonist ivuxolimab in advanced cancers. Study-wide points: Certain nonresponders additionally had low normalized T-cell clonal expansion. On average, a greater number of expanded clones characterised CD8+ T cells relative to CD4+.

Autoimmune disease history or systemic immunosuppression disqualified patients. Using immunoSEQ multiplex PCR, the repertoire was profiled, and TCRdb retains in-frame clones only, with some absent. This table holds 46,000 or so clones, approximately 71% found once. This clone has just one count. The antigen is not known. The clonotype originates from an adult with an advanced solid tumor such as melanoma, head and neck, liver or kidney cancer. Sequencing used CD4+ or CD8+ T cells sorted from blood, obtained in a trial of the OX40 agonist ivuxolimab.

In DNA form, the CDR3 reads TGTGCCAGCAGTTATGGGAGGGAACAGCCCCAGCATTTT. Protein: CASSYGREQPQHF. V gene TRBV6-5 combines with J gene TRBJ1-5, with D uncertain. CDR1 and CDR2 (germline): MNHEY, SVGAGI. The CDR3 runs 13 residues. With 3 bases removed from V and 7 bases from J, the gap between germline ends came to 10 bases.